Following are 27 T cell receptor beta chains from one sample sequenced in a study of CD8 T cells in Susac syndrome. The authors reverse transcribed 0.5 to 1 ug RNA with random hexamers. TCRdb redid the calling of the immunoSEQ multiplex PCR reads with MiXCR, one entry per CDR3 protein. Among 130,000 or so distinct CDR3 sequences listed, 80% to 85% were seen once. The sequencing input was CD8+ T cells from PBMCs. All receptors come from a human donor with multiple sclerosis.

The V gene is TRBV20-1, the J gene TRBJ2-1; 9 bases agree with TRBD2. The CDR3 has 20 residues. V trimming: 3 bases; J trimming: 0 bases; junction bases outside the gene matches: 18. Germline assignment: CDR1 DFQATT and CDR2 SNEGSKA (reference sequence). Written as DNA, the CDR3 is TGCAGTGCTAGTGATCCGGGAACTAGCGGGCCATGGAGCTCCTACAATGAGCAGTTCTTC. As protein: CSASDPGTSGPWSSYNEQFF.

V is TRBV6-5 and J is TRBJ1-2; TRBD1 is a possible D gene (5 bases). The CDR3 covers 18 residues. With 4 bases removed from V and 8 bases from J, the gap between germline ends came to 29 bases. CDR1 and CDR2 (germline): MNHEY, SVGAGI. CDR3 sequence (DNA): TGTGCCAGCAGTTCCGGGGCCATGGGGGAGACTAACACCTTCGGCTACACCTTC. This encodes CASSSGAMGETNTFGYTF.

This chain uses TRBV5-1 with TRBJ2-2; D is unresolved. The CDR3 is made up of 15 amino acids. V lost 4 bases and J lost 5, with 15 bases in between. Germline CDR1 SGHRS, CDR2 YFSETQ. The CDR3 region has the DNA TGCGCCAGCAGCCTCCGGGCCTACGGGACCGGGGAGCTGTTTTTT. The encoded protein is CASSLRAYGTGELFF.

This chain connects TRBV19 to TRBJ1-2, with D hard to call. Trimming removed 10 bases at V and 3 bases at J, with 18 bases between. This CDR3 comprises 14 residues. Germline V lookup: CDR1 LNHDA, CDR2 SQIVND (reference sequence). Written as DNA, the CDR3 is TGTGCCACTACCCCGGACTCGAGGGACTATGGCTACACCTTC. It yields the protein CATTPDSRDYGYTF.

The chain couples TRBV28 to TRBJ2-5; 7 positions match TRBD1. The CDR3 covers 13 residues. V lost 3 bases and J lost 9; bases outside the gene matches: 7. Germline CDR1 is MDHEN and CDR2 is SYDVKM. The CDR3 protein is CASSFGQERPQYF. CDR3 sequence (DNA): TGTGCCAGCAGTTTCGGACAGGAGCGGCCCCAGTACTTC.

The J gene is TRBJ2-1, the V gene TRBV20-1, with 8 bases lining up with TRBD2. The CDR3 sequence is 15 residues long. V lost 0 bases and J lost 4; bases outside the gene matches: 5. Germline V gene sequence: CDR1 DFQATT, CDR2 SNEGSKA (reference sequence). Here the CDR3 reads CSARDWTSNYNEQFF. CDR3 nucleotides: TGCAGTGCTAGAGATTGGACTAGCAATTACAATGAGCAGTTCTTC.

The chain carries TRBV27 and TRBJ2-7; no firm D call. Germline assignment: CDR1 MNHEY and CDR2 SMNVEV (reference sequence). The CDR3 length is 15 residues. The germline V and J ends were trimmed by 7 bases and 1 base, with 17 bases remaining between them. As DNA, the CDR3 is TGTGCCAGCACCCCTCTCGATCGGGCGTCCTACGAGCAGTACTTC. Residues: CASTPLDRASYEQYF.

V gene TRBV20-1 combines with J gene TRBJ2-1, with D possibly TRBD2 on 5 matching bases. This CDR3 has 11 residues. Trimming removed 6 bases from V and 12 bases from J, with 15 bases in between. Germline CDR1 DFQATT, CDR2 SNEGSKA (reference sequence). The CDR3 DNA reads TGCAGTGCCAAGGACTCCGTGGTGCAGTTCTTC. Amino acids: CSAKDSVVQFF.

The chain recombines TRBV23-1 with TRBJ2-2; 7 nucleotides align to TRBD2. TRBV23-1 is known as an ORF, though its function is uncertain. The V and J ends lost 3 bases and 7 bases, in that order; junction bases with no gene match: 8. The CDR3 has 15 residues. The CDR3 sequence is CASSHSGRSNGELFF. The CDR3 bases are TGCGCCAGCAGTCACTCCGGGAGGTCTAACGGGGAGCTGTTTTTT.

This sequence joins TRBV3-1 and TRBJ2-1, with a tentative D call TRBD2 (6 bases). The V gene's germline CDR1 is LGHDT and CDR2 YNNKEL (reference sequence). CDR3 length: 20 amino acids. The V and J ends lost 0 bases and 3 bases respectively, with 24 bases between them. DNA for the CDR3: TGTGCCAGCAGCCAAGATTGGAGGGATCTTGGCGGGAAATTCTACAATGAGCAGTTCTTC. Translation gives CASSQDWRDLGGKFYNEQFF.

This clonotype appeared once. V gene TRBV19 combines with J gene TRBJ1-2; D unresolved. This CDR3 is 15 amino acids long. Trimming left V 3 bases short and J 2 bases short, with 13 bases between. Germline values: CDR1 LNHDA, CDR2 SQIVND (reference sequence). The CDR3 sequence: CASSIKASINYGYTF. CDR3 nucleotide sequence: TGTGCCAGTAGTATTAAGGCGAGTATCAACTATGGCTACACCTTC.

This clonotype has only one observation. This rearrangement joins TRBV6-1 to TRBJ1-1; unclear D gene. The germline gives CDR1 MNHNS, CDR2 SASEGT. This CDR3 has 17 amino acids. V lost 5 bases and J 6 bases, leaving 25 bases between the germline ends. This CDR3 reads CASSPNQPRRTRAEAFF. The CDR3 DNA follows: TGTGCCAGCAGTCCCAACCAACCCCGGCGAACACGAGCTGAAGCTTTCTTT.

The rearrangement joins TRBV19 to TRBJ1-1, with D unclear. Germline V gene data show CDR1 as LNHDA and CDR2 as SQIVND (reference sequence). V lost 6 bases, J lost 0 bases, and 5 bases lay in between. The CDR3 consists of 12 residues. The CDR3 spells CASRTVNTEAFF. In DNA form, the CDR3 reads TGTGCCAGTAGAACGGTGAACACTGAAGCTTTCTTT.

The chain is built from TRBV4-3 and TRBJ2-1, with 7 nucleotides matching TRBD2. With 0 bases clipped from V and 0 bases from J, the junction kept 5 bases outside the gene matches. The length of the CDR3 is 17 residues. The germline CDR1 and CDR2 sequences are LGHNA and YSLEER. The CDR3 DNA sequence: TGCGCCAGCAGCCAAGATACGGTAGCGGGCTCCTACAATGAGCAGTTCTTC. It translates to CASSQDTVAGSYNEQFF.

The gene calls are TRBV19 and TRBJ1-5; D is undetermined. Trimming left V 3 bases short and J 3 bases short, with 12 bases between. CDR3 length: 15 residues. The germline CDR1 and CDR2 sequences are LNHDA and SQIVND (reference sequence). CDR3 in DNA: TGTGCCAGTAGTATTATCGCACTGAACAATCAGCCCCAGCATTTT. It encodes CASSIIALNNQPQHF. Full variable domain (outside the CDR3, taken from reference TRBV19 and TRBJ1-5): DGGITQSPKYLFRKEGQNVTLSCEQNLNHDAMYWYRQDPGQGLRLIYYSQIVNDFQKGDIAEGYSVSREKKESFPLTVTSAQKNPTAFYLCASSIIALNNQPQHFGDGTRLSIL.

V gene TRBV12-3 or TRBV12-4 combines with J gene TRBJ1-4, with D unclear. V was cut by 4 bases and J by 8 bases, with 8 bases left in between. The CDR3 is 12 residues long. CDR3 in DNA: TGTGCCAGCAGTTACAAAGAGGAAAAACTGTTTTTT. Encoded protein: CASSYKEEKLFF.

The rearrangement uses TRBV19 and TRBJ1-1, with TRBD1 identical over 7 bases. Germline V CDR1 and CDR2: LNHDA, SQIVND (reference sequence). This CDR3 has 16 residues. The ends lost 5 bases at V and 0 bases at J; junction bases unmatched: 9. This CDR3 reads CASSPSPGQLNTEAFF. Written as DNA, the CDR3 is TGTGCCAGTAGTCCGTCACCGGGACAGCTGAACACTGAAGCTTTCTTT. Combining the CDR3 with reference TRBV19 and TRBJ1-1 gives the whole variable domain DGGITQSPKYLFRKEGQNVTLSCEQNLNHDAMYWYRQDPGQGLRLIYYSQIVNDFQKGDIAEGYSVSREKKESFPLTVTSAQKNPTAFYLCASSPSPGQLNTEAFFGQGTRLTVV.

J is TRBJ2-2 and V is TRBV2, with TRBD2 matching 11 bases. CDR3 length equals 19 residues. J lost 0 bases, V lost 6 bases, and 12 bases had no gene match. Germline loops: CDR1 SNHLY, CDR2 FYNNEI. The CDR3, as DNA: TGTGCCAGCAGAGTTACTAGCGGGGGTTCCCTACCGAACACCGGGGAGCTGTTTTTT. Its protein product is CASRVTSGGSLPNTGELFF.

V usage is TRBV5-1 and J usage is TRBJ1-2, with 7 bases identical to TRBD1. This CDR3 has 15 residues. The J segment lost 4 bases and the V segment lost 4 bases, leaving 10 bases of the junction unmatched. Germline V CDR1 and CDR2: SGHRS, YFSETQ. The DNA of the CDR3 is TGCGCCAGCAGCCCAGAGGGACAGCGGCTCTATGGCTACACCTTC. Translating it yields CASSPEGQRLYGYTF.

The chain is built from TRBV11-3 and TRBJ1-1, with D uncertain. CDR1 and CDR2 from the germline V gene are SGHNT and YENEEA. V lost 0 bases, J lost 4 bases, and 21 bases lay in between. The CDR3 is 18 amino acids. CDR3 residues: CASSLDLIRGIPATEAFF. The CDR3 nucleotides read TGTGCCAGCAGCTTAGATCTTATTCGGGGTATACCTGCCACTGAAGCTTTCTTT.

The chain is built from TRBV29-1 and TRBJ1-1, with TRBD1 matching 12 bases. Germline CDR1 is SQVTM and CDR2 is ANQGSEA. CDR3 size: 14 residues. V dropped 7 bases and J dropped 6; count of bases not matched to a gene: 9. The CDR3 DNA sequence: TGCAGCGGTGAGATGGGACAGGGGGCAGCTGAAGCTTTCTTT. Translating it yields CSGEMGQGAAEAFF.

The V and J genes are TRBV28 and TRBJ1-4; D is ambiguous. Trimming cost V 10 bases and J 10 bases, with 16 bases left between them. Germline V CDR1 and CDR2: MDHEN, SYDVKM. The CDR3 has 12 residues. The CDR3 loop is CATQRRALKLFF. CDR3 bases: TGTGCCACCCAACGGAGGGCCCTAAAACTGTTTTTT.

The chain uses TRBV12-3 or TRBV12-4 and TRBJ2-6; the D gene could be TRBD1 or TRBD2 (5 bases each). This CDR3 has 17 amino acids. V lost 5 bases to trimming and J lost 3 bases, with 17 bases between them. The CDR3 DNA sequence: TGTGCCAGCAGTCAGGCCTCAGGGAGCTTTGGGGCCAACGTCCTGACTTTC. Its protein product is CASSQASGSFGANVLTF.

J is TRBJ2-5 and V is TRBV7-9, with 8 bases that match TRBD2. The junction had 8 bases not matched to a gene; V was cut back by 1 base and J by 4 bases. Germline V gene data show CDR1 as SEHNR and CDR2 as FQNEAQ (reference sequence). CDR3 length: 16 residues. In DNA form, the CDR3 reads TGTGCCAGCAGCTTAGGCTACGGGAGGGCCGGAGAGACCCAGTACTTC. It yields the protein CASSLGYGRAGETQYF.

The chain combines TRBV7-9 with TRBJ2-1; maybe TRBD1 (5 bases). Trimming cost V 1 base and J 1 base, with 8 bases left between them. Germline loops: CDR1 SEHNR, CDR2 FQNEAQ (reference sequence). This CDR3 comprises 15 residues. CDR3 DNA sequence: TGTGCCAGCAGCTTAGTTCAGGGATCCTACAATGAGCAGTTCTTC. It yields the protein CASSLVQGSYNEQFF.

The rearrangement links TRBV7-9 to TRBJ2-1; D gene uncertain. Trimming left V 0 bases short and J 10 bases short, with 7 bases between. CDR3 length: 12 residues. Germline V CDR1 and CDR2: SEHNR, FQNEAQ (reference sequence). The CDR3: CASSLAVEEQFF. As DNA, the CDR3 is TGTGCCAGCAGCTTAGCGGTAGAAGAGCAGTTCTTC.

The rearrangement joins TRBV12-3 or TRBV12-4 to TRBJ1-4; weak D call: TRBD1 (6 bases). V was pared by 5 bases and J by 8 bases, with 15 bases between. This CDR3 has 14 amino acids. The CDR3 bases are TGTGCCAGCAGTACCCAGGGGTTTGGAGAAAAACTGTTTTTT. Protein product: CASSTQGFGEKLFF.